This T cell receptor (beta chain) comes out of a study of control samples from healthy donors and cancer patients. Here immunoSEQ multiplex PCR was the method, and the copy in TCRdb shows in-frame clones only, minus some. The sample lists approximately 85,000 clones, around 90% occurring once. Germline V gives CDR1 SGHNT, CDR2 YENEEA. CDR3 length: 13 amino acids. Trimming removed 5 bases at V and 6 bases at J, with 10 bases between. The sequence derives from a woman aged 60-70 years in good health. Sequencing used blood. V gene TRBV11-3 combines with J gene TRBJ2-2; no reliable D call. CDR3 sequence reads: CASSVSVAGELFF. In DNA, the CDR3 is TGTGCCAGCAGCGTGAGTGTGGCCGGGGAGCTGTTTTTT. Full variable domain (rest looked up from reference TRBV11-3 and TRBJ2-2): EAGVVQSPRYKIIEKKQPVAFWCNPISGHNTLYWYLQNLGQGPELLIRYENEEAVDDSQLPKDRFSAERLKGVDSTLKIQPAELGDSAVYLCASSVSVAGELFFGEGSRLTVL.